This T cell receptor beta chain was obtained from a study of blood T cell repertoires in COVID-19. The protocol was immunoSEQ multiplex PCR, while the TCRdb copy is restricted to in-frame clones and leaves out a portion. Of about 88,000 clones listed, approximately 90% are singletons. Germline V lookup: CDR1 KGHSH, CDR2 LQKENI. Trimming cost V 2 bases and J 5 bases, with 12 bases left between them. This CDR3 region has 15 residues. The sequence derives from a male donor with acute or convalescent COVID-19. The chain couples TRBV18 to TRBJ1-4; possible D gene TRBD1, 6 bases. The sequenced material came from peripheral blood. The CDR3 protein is CASSPADRENEKLFF. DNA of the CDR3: TGTGCCAGCTCACCAGCGGACAGAGAGAATGAAAAACTGTTTTTT.